The sequence of this TCR beta chain was determined in a study of radiation and T cells in renal cell carcinoma. On the study more broadly: Nephrectomy followed 15 Gy stereotactic body radiation by 4 weeks. Study observations and caveats: No pretreatment tumor biopsies were available for baseline clonotypes.

Turning to this clone: Its cognate antigen is unknown.

Stated time point: baseline pretreatment blood. Treatment noted: 15 Gy SBRT to primary tumor, nephrectomy 4 weeks later. Radiation-treated patients gave blood at baseline, week 2 and week 4. The patient's renal cell carcinoma had clear cell pathology. The repertoire was sequenced with immunoSEQ multiplex PCR; TCRdb's copy has only in-frame clones and lacks some. The sample yields just over 95,000 clones, less than 90% seen once. V was cut by 1 base and J by 3 bases, with 14 bases left in between. This CDR3 comprises 16 residues. Germline CDR1 is KGHSH and CDR2 is LQKENI. Sequenced here: blood, sampled from a patient whose treatment included radiotherapy and nephrectomy. The TCR sequence derives from a man between 50 and 59 years old with renal cell carcinoma. The gene calls are TRBV18 and TRBJ2-3, with unresolved D. CDR3 in DNA: TGTGCCAGCTCACCACTCACAGCATCGCGGACAGATACGCAGTATTTT. Amino acid sequence: CASSPLTASRTDTQYF.